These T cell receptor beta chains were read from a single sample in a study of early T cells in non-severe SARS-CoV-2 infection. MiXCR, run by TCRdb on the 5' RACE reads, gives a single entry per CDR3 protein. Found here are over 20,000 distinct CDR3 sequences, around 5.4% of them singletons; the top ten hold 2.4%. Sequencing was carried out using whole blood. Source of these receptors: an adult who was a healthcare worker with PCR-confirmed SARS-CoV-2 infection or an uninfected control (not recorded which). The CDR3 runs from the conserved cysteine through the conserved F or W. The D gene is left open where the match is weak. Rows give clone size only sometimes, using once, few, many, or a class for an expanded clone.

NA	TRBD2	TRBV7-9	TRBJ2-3	CASSFPGLVADTQYF	TGTGCCAGCAGCTTTCCGGGACTAGTCGCAGATACGCAGTATTTT
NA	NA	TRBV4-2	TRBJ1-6	CASSQEPGGKHSPLHF	TGTGCCAGCAGCCAAGAGCCGGGGGGGAAACATTCACCCCTCCACTTT
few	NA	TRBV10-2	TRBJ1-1	CASSEVQGWTEAFF	TGCGCCAGCAGTGAAGTACAGGGATGGACTGAAGCTTTCTTT
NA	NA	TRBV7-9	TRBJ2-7	CASSLGDRRNSYEQYF	TGTGCCAGCAGCTTAGGAGACCGGCGAAACTCCTACGAGCAGTACTTC
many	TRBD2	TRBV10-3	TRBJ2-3	CAIKKASGAVTDTQYF	TGTGCCATCAAGAAGGCTAGCGGGGCCGTCACAGATACGCAGTATTTT
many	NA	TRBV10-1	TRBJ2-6	CASLTGPHSGANVLTF	TGCGCCAGCCTGACCGGGCCGCACTCTGGGGCCAACGTCCTGACTTTC
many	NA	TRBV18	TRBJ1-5	CASSTGTGNQPQHF	TGTGCCAGCTCCACGGGCACTGGCAATCAGCCCCAGCATTTT
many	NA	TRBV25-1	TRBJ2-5	CASSDEVRETQYF	TGTGCCAGCAGTGATGAGGTCCGGGAGACCCAGTACTTC
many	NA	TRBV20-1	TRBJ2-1	CSASIPGSGNEQFF	TGCAGTGCTAGCATCCCGGGGTCGGGGAATGAGCAGTTCTTC
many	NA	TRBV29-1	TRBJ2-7	CSVRSGGASEQYF	TGCAGCGTTAGGTCCGGGGGCGCATCCGAGCAGTACTTC